One T cell receptor (beta chain) is described in this entry. Sequenced by immunoSEQ multiplex PCR; TCRdb stores in-frame clones only, minus some. The table records 130,000 to 150,000 clones, more than 85% of them present only once. These data belong to a study of control samples from healthy donors and cancer patients. V gave up 3 bases and J gave up 5 bases, with 19 bases separating them. The CDR3 spans 16 residues. CDR1 is KGHSH, CDR2 LQKENI, per germline. This TCR was sampled from a man aged 18 to 35 in good health. The chain combines TRBV18 with TRBJ1-1; D uncertain. Sequenced material: blood. The CDR3 nucleotides are TGTGCCAGCTCACCTGACATTGGCGGGGTGGGTACTGAAGCTTTCTTT. Protein sequence: CASSPDIGGVGTEAFF.